The 8 T cell receptor beta chains below were found in one sample sequenced in a study of somatic mutations in cytotoxic T cells in rheumatoid arthritis. Libraries were prepared by immunoSEQ multiplex PCR; TCRdb keeps only in-frame clonotypes and omits some of them. The sample includes 15,000 to 20,000 clones, 75% to 85% of them seen just once. Sequenced sample: CD8+ T cells sorted from blood. These receptors were taken from an adult with rheumatoid arthritis.

The V and J genes are TRBV5-5 and TRBJ2-2; 11 nucleotides line up with TRBD2. CDR1 is SGHKS and CDR2 is YYEKEE in the germline V gene (reference sequence). With V trimmed by 2 bases and J by 4 bases, 4 bases remained unmatched. The CDR3 consists of 16 residues. The CDR3 spells CASSFLAGGFTGELFF. In DNA, the CDR3 is TGTGCCAGCAGCTTCCTAGCGGGAGGTTTCACCGGGGAGCTGTTTTTT.

V gene TRBV11-1 combines with J gene TRBJ2-1; 10 bases agree with TRBD2. Trimming cost V 1 base and J 8 bases; bases outside gene matches: 11. This CDR3 contains 17 residues. CDR1 is SGHAT, CDR2 FQDESV, per germline (reference sequence). The DNA of the CDR3 is TGTGCCAGCAGCTTAGAGCCCCTAGCGGGAGTTATCGATGAGCAGTTCTTC. Protein: CASSLEPLAGVIDEQFF.

V gene TRBV19 combines with J gene TRBJ2-1, with TRBD1 as a possible D gene (6 bases). The CDR3 spans 14 residues. CDR1 and CDR2 from the germline V gene are LNHDA and SQIVND (reference sequence). V dropped 1 base and J dropped 12 bases, with 16 bases sitting between them. CDR3 DNA sequence: TGTGCCAGTAGTATAGGGACAGAAATGGATGGGCAGTTCTTC. As protein: CASSIGTEMDGQFF.

This clone showed up just once. The chain uses TRBV27 and TRBJ2-4; no firm D call. V lost 2 bases to trimming and J lost 8 bases, with 10 bases between them. Germline V gene lookup returns CDR1 MNHEY and CDR2 SMNVEV (reference sequence). The CDR3 has 13 residues. In DNA form, the CDR3 reads TGTGCCAGCAGTTTAACCCCACGGTACATTCAGTACTTC. This codes for CASSLTPRYIQYF.

By its share, this clone is medium-sized. The chain has TRBV5-5 and TRBJ2-7, with a weak D call TRBD2 (5 bases). Looked up from germline, CDR1 is SGHKS and CDR2 is YYEKEE (reference sequence). V lost 4 bases and J lost 1, with 9 bases in between. The CDR3 extends over 13 amino acids. The CDR3 DNA sequence: TGTGCCAGCAGCGAGGACTGGTCCTACGAGCAGTACTTC. Its protein is CASSEDWSYEQYF.

This rearrangement joins TRBV12-5 to TRBJ2-7, with D hard to call. Germline assignment: CDR1 LGHNT and CDR2 FRNRAP. The CDR3 spans 12 residues. V lost 5 bases, J lost 1 base, and 6 bases lay in between. CDR3 protein: CASGPSSYEQYF. Written as DNA, the CDR3 is TGTGCTAGTGGTCCCTCTTCCTACGAGCAGTACTTC.

The J gene is TRBJ2-5, the V gene TRBV6-5; 12 positions match TRBD2. The DNA end is more similar to TRBJ2-7, so the J call may be wrong. This CDR3 has 15 residues. Germline lookup yields CDR1 MNHEY and CDR2 SVGAGI. Written as DNA, the CDR3 is TGTGCCAGCAGTTTGACTAGCGGGAGCTCCTACGAGCAGTACTTC. The encoded protein is CASSLTSGSSYEQYF.

The chain carries TRBV29-1 and TRBJ2-3; 8 bases match TRBD1. The CDR3 runs to 15 residues. CDR1 SQVTM and CDR2 ANQGSEA come from the germline V gene. With 3 bases clipped from V and 7 bases from J, the junction kept 12 bases outside the gene matches. The CDR3 region is CSVEEGQGRSNTQYF. CDR3 nucleotide sequence: TGCAGCGTTGAGGAAGGACAGGGACGATCGAATACGCAGTATTTT.